Below, one TCR beta chain is given with its context. The record originates from a study of blood T cell repertoires in COVID-19. As for the study in general: Samples representing acute and convalescent COVID-19 were sourced from the United States, Italy and Spain. PBMCs, B-cell-depleted T cells, or T cells provided the cDNA or gDNA that made up the material.

In the authors' methods: Estimation of nucleated cell counts relied on the amplification of reference gene primers. TCRdb's table, derived via immunoSEQ multiplex PCR, lists solely in-frame clones and lacks some. V and J calls and clone size are given by that table; D and trimming were obtained from the DNA. Here the sample spans approximately 24,000 clones, approximately 87% being singletons. CDR1 and CDR2 (germline): SGHTA, FQGNSA. The CDR3 sequence is 15 residues long. The V end was cut by 3 bases, the J end by 3 bases, with 12 bases between. V is TRBV7-2 and J is TRBJ2-1; D unclear. The TCR comes from a human donor with active COVID-19. The donor label of this sample is uncertain. The sample consisted of peripheral blood. The CDR3, as DNA: TGTGCCAGCAGCTTTGAGCTCCCCCTCTACAATGAGCAGTTCTTC. The encoded protein is CASSFELPLYNEQFF.